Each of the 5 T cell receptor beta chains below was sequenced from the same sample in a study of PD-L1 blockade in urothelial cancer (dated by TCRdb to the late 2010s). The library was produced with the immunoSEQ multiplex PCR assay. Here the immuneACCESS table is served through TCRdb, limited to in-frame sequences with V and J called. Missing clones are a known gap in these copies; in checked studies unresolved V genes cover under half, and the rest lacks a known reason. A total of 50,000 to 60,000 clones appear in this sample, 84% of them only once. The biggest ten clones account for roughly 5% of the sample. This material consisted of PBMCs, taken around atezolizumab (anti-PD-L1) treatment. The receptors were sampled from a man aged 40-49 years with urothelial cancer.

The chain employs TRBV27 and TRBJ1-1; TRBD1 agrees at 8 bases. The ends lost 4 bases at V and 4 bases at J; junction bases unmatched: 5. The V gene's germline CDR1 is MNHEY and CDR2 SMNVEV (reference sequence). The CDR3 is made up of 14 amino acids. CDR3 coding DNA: TGTGCCAGCAGTTATGGACAGGGCGGCACTGAAGCTTTCTTT. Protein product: CASSYGQGGTEAFF.

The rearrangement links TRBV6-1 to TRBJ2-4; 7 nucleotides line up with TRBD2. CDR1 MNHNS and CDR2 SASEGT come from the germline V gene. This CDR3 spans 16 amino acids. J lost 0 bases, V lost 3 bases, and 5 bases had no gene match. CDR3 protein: CASSEGGSPAKNIQYF. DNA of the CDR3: TGTGCCAGCAGTGAGGGGGGGTCCCCAGCCAAAAACATTCAGTACTTC.

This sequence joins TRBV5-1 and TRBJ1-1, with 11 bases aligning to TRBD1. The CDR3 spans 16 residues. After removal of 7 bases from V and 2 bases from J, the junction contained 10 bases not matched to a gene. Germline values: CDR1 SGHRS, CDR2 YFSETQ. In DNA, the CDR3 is TGCGCCAGCCGGACAGGGGGCTCTAGGCTAAACACTGAAGCTTTCTTT. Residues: CASRTGGSRLNTEAFF.

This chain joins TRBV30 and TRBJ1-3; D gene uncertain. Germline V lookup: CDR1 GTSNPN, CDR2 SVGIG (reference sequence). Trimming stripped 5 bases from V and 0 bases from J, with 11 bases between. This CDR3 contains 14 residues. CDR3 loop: CAWQTAFSGNTIYF. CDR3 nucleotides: TGTGCCTGGCAAACAGCCTTCTCTGGAAACACCATATATTTT. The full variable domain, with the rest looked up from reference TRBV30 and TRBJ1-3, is SQTIHQWPATLVQPVGSPLSLECTVEGTSNPNLYWYRQAAGRGLQLLFYSVGIGQISSEVPQNLSASRPQDRQFILSSKKLLLSDSGFYLCAWQTAFSGNTIYFGEGSWLTVV.

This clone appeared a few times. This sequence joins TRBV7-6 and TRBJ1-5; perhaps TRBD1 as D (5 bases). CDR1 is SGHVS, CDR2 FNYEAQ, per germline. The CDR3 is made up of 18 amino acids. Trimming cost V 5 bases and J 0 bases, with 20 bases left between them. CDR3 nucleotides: TGTGCCAGCAGCCCCGGGAGGGGCTCCCTTTATAGCAATCAGCCCCAGCATTTT. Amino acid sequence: CASSPGRGSLYSNQPQHF.